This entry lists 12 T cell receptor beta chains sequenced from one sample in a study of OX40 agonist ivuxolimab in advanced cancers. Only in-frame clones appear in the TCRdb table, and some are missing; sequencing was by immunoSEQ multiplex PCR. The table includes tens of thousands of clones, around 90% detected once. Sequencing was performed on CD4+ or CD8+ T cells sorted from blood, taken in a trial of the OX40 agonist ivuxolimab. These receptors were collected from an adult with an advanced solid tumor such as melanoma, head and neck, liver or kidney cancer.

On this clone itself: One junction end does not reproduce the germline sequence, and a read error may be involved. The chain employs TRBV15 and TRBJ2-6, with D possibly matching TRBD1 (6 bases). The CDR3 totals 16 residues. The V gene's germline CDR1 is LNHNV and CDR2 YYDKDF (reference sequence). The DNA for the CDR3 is TGTGCCACGAGCATGGGACATCTTCCTGGGGCCAACGTCCTGACTTTC. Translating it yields CATSMGHLPGANVLTF.

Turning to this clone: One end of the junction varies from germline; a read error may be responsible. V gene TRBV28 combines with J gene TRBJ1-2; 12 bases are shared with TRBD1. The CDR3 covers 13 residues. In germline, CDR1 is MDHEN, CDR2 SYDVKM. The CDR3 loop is CASSFRDRGLNVF. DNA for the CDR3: TGTGCCAGCAGTTTCCGGGACAGGGGGCTAAATGTCTTC.

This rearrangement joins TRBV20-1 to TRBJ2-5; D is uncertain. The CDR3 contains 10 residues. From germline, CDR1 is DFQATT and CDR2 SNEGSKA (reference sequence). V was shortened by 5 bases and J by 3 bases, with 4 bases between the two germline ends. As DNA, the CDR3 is TGCAGTGCTGAAAAAGAGACCCAGTACTTC. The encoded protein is CSAEKETQYF.

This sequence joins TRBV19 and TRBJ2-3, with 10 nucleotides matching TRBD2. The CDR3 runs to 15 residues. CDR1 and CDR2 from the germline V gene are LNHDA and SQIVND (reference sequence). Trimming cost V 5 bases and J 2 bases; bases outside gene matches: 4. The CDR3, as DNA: TGTGCCAGTAGTGCACTAGCGGGGACCACAGATACGCAGTATTTT. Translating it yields CASSALAGTTDTQYF.

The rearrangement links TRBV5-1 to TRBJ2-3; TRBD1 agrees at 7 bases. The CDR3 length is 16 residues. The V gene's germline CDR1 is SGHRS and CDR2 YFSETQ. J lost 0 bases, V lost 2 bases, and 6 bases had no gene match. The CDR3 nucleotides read TGCGCCAGCAGCTTAACTCCAGGGGGAAGCACAGATACGCAGTATTTT. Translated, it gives CASSLTPGGSTDTQYF.

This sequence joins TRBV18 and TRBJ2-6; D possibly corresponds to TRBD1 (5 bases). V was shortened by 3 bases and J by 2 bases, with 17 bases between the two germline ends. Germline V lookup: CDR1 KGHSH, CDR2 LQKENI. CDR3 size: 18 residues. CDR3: CASSPYPIDRPGANVLTF. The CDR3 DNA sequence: TGTGCCAGCTCACCGTACCCTATTGACAGACCTGGGGCCAACGTCCTGACTTTC.

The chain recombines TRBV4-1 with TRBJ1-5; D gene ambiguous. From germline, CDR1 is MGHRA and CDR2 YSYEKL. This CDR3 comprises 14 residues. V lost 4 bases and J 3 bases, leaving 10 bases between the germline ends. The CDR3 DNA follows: TGCGCCAGCAGCCCCGGGCCCCTCAATCAGCCCCAGCATTTT. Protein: CASSPGPLNQPQHF.

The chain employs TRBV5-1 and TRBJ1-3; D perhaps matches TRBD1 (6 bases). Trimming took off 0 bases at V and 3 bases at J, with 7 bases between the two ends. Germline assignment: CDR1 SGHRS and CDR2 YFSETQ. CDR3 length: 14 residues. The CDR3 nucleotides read TGCGCCAGCAGCTTGGGGACAGTTGGAAACACCATATATTTT. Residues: CASSLGTVGNTIYF.

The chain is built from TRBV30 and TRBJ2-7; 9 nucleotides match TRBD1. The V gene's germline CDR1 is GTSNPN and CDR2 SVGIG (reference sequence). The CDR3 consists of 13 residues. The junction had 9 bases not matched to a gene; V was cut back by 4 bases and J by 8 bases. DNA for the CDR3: TGTGCCTGGACCGGCGGGACAGGGACCAAGCAGTACTTC. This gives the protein CAWTGGTGTKQYF.

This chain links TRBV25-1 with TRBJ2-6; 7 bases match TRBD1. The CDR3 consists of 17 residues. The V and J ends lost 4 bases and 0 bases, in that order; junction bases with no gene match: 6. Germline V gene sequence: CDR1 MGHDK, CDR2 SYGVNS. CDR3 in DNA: TGTGCCAGCAGTGCCTCGACAGGGAACTCTGGGGCCAACGTCCTGACTTTC. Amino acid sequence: CASSASTGNSGANVLTF.

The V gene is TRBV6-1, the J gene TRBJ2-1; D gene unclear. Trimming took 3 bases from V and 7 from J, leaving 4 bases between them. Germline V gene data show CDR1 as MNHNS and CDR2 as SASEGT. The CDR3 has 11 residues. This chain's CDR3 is CASSEGNEQFF. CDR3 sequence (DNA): TGTGCCAGCAGTGAGGGGAATGAGCAGTTCTTC.

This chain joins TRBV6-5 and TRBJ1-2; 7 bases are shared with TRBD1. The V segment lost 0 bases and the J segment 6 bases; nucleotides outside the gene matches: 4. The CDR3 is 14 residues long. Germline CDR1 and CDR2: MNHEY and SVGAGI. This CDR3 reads CASSYSTGVDGYTF. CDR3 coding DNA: TGTGCCAGCAGTTACTCCACAGGGGTGGATGGCTACACCTTC.